Below are 5 T cell receptor beta chains sequenced from a single sample in a study of cytomegalovirus exposure and HLA in healthy donors. Vbeta (60) and Jbeta (13) primers were used in the PCR. Produced via immunoSEQ multiplex PCR; TCRdb's table is partial and in-frame only. This table has over 100,000 clones, about 83% appearing once. Material: PBMCs. Receptors originate from a female donor in good health and CMV-seronegative.

V usage is TRBV29-1 and J usage is TRBJ1-2; maybe TRBD1 (5 bases). Trimming pared 2 bases from V and 4 bases from J, leaving 11 bases between. Germline CDR1 reads SQVTM; CDR2 reads ANQGSEA. The CDR3 sequence is 13 residues long. The CDR3 loop is CSVERQRLYGYTF. For the CDR3, the DNA is TGCAGCGTTGAACGACAGAGACTCTATGGCTACACCTTC.

The genes are TRBV7-2 and TRBJ2-7; D perhaps matches TRBD1 (7 bases). Germline CDR1 is SGHTA and CDR2 is FQGNSA. This CDR3 is built from 14 residues. V was pared by 5 bases and J by 5 bases, with 16 bases between. CDR3 region: CASSRQGGADEQYF. The CDR3 nucleotides read TGTGCCAGCAGCAGACAGGGAGGTGCGGACGAGCAGTACTTC.

The genes are TRBV14 and TRBJ1-2; 7 bases agree with TRBD1. The CDR3 is 16 amino acids. V shed 3 bases and J 6 bases; nucleotides not matched to a gene: 13. The germline CDR1 and CDR2 sequences are SGHDN and FVKESK. CDR3 residues: CASSQLTGIGADGYTF. CDR3 coding DNA: TGTGCCAGCAGCCAGTTGACAGGGATCGGTGCGGATGGCTACACCTTC.

There are a few counts of this clone. The junction shows a germline mismatch at one end, possibly a read error. The chain has TRBV5-6 and TRBJ1-4; D ambiguous. The CDR3 runs 13 residues. The germline gives CDR1 SGHDT, CDR2 YYEEEE. The CDR3 DNA reads as TGTGCCAGCAGCTTCGGAACTACTGAAAAACTGTTTTTT. The encoded protein is CASSFGTTEKLFF.

This clone has just a few counts. The chain joins TRBV30 to TRBJ1-4; weak D call: TRBD1 (6 bases). This CDR3 contains 14 residues. V shed 8 bases and J shed 10 bases, with 23 bases lying between them. From germline, CDR1 is GTSNPN and CDR2 SVGIG (reference sequence). CDR3 sequence reads: CAGEQTSGRGKLFF. The DNA for the CDR3 is TGTGCCGGAGAGCAAACCTCAGGCAGGGGAAAACTGTTTTTT.